This T cell receptor beta chain was identified in a study of beta chain features in type 1 diabetes. Across the study: Healthy donors and patients showed comparable age, gender and cell yields. Study-level findings and limits: Type 1 diabetes patients had moderately but significantly shorter TCRB CDR3s in all four CD4+ subsets. A potential influence of HLA type upon TCRB rearrangement remained unresolved herein. PCR might favor shorter templates, but any such skew would affect patients and controls equally.

The germline gives CDR1 WSHSY, CDR2 SAAADI. The CDR3 is 13 amino acids. Unmatched junction bases numbered 6, after V lost 8 bases and J lost 4 bases. The isolated RNA, all of it, was reverse transcribed, so expressed TCRB transcripts were what got sequenced. Produced via immunoSEQ multiplex PCR; TCRdb's table is partial and in-frame only. The data contain 640,000 or so clones, roughly 12% of them singletons. For this clone: Antigen unknown.

The V gene is TRBV10-2, the J gene TRBJ1-1; 8 nucleotides line up with TRBD1. The specimen was naive CD4+ T cells from blood. This TCR was recovered from a young man with type 1 diabetes. The CDR3 sequence: CASGRTGGTEAFF. CDR3 DNA: TGCGCCAGCGGGAGAACAGGGGGCACTGAAGCTTTCTTT.